The rows below give T cell receptor beta chains drawn from one sample of a study of graft-versus-host responses after intestinal transplantation. These receptors' antigens are unknown. Clones were sequenced by immunoSEQ multiplex PCR, and TCRdb holds only the in-frame ones, with some missing. The table includes around 130,000 clones, roughly 92% detected once. Sequencing was performed on unstimulated CD4+ T cells sorted from spleen or lymph node cells, taken before intestinal transplant. The source of these receptors is a human donor who received an intestinal transplant. The CDR3 runs from the conserved cysteine through the conserved F or W. The D gene is left open where the match is weak.

cdr3_aa	d_call	j_call	v_call
CASRFYRGGSPLHF	TRBD1	TRBJ1-6	TRBV27
CASSQALAGTYNEQFF	TRBD2	TRBJ2-1	TRBV4-1
CASSSGGDGNTIYF	NA	TRBJ1-3	TRBV6-1
CASSRSGGGNIQYF	TRBD2	TRBJ2-4	TRBV13
CASSFGQNTEAFF	NA	TRBJ1-1	TRBV6-6
CASSPGSRGWGYTF	NA	TRBJ1-2	TRBV28
CASSVLGQGHTDTQYF	TRBD1	TRBJ2-3	TRBV7-3
CASSLVPRRQYF	NA	TRBJ2-7	TRBV11-2
CASSLRLAGTETQYF	TRBD2	TRBJ2-5	TRBV11-2
CSVVDRGSETQYF	TRBD1	TRBJ2-5	TRBV29-1
CASINLAGGINEQFF	TRBD2	TRBJ2-1	TRBV6-5
CASSQDPTGYSNQPQHF	NA	TRBJ1-5	TRBV4-2
CASIGLAGELFF	NA	TRBJ2-2	TRBV7-9
CASSDGLRNTEAFF	NA	TRBJ1-1	TRBV18
CASSRSGTGGGEQYF	TRBD1	TRBJ2-7	TRBV4-2
CASSSPAPRPQHF	NA	TRBJ1-5	TRBV6-6
CASSQGDRGHEQYF	TRBD1	TRBJ2-7	TRBV14
CASSVLAGGNTGELFF	TRBD2	TRBJ2-2	TRBV5-5
CSVCCTGPPSNYGYTF	NA	TRBJ1-2	TRBV29-1
CASSLGPDASYEQYF	NA	TRBJ2-7	TRBV11-2
CASSSILRGEYTEAFF	NA	TRBJ1-1	TRBV19
CASSPGVQETQYF	NA	TRBJ2-5	TRBV5-1
CASATRQAGNTIYF	NA	TRBJ1-3	TRBV6-5
CASSYRGGRTTFSPLHF	TRBD1	TRBJ1-6	TRBV7-6
CASSLGTGGSSNSPLHF	TRBD1	TRBJ1-6	TRBV4-1
CASSRLQQDYGYTF	NA	TRBJ1-2	TRBV5-6
CASSQDGTSGGVTQETQYF	TRBD2	TRBJ2-5	TRBV4-1
CASSPARDVYNEQFF	NA	TRBJ2-1	TRBV7-8
CASSEAGRGLETQYF	TRBD1	TRBJ2-5	TRBV6-1
CASSLLSGGLNTEAFF	NA	TRBJ1-1	TRBV7-2
CASSFNTEAFF	NA	TRBJ1-1	TRBV5-4
CAIILTGFTPQHF	NA	TRBJ1-5	TRBV10-3
CASSESSLGEQFF	NA	TRBJ2-1	TRBV10-1
CATTSGATLNYGYTF	NA	TRBJ1-2	TRBV6-1
CASSARQRNTEAFF	NA	TRBJ1-1	TRBV5-8
CASTQGASGMIQYF	TRBD1	TRBJ2-5	TRBV6-1
CASSDRYEQYF	NA	TRBJ2-7	TRBV6-1
CASSQNPTMRTEAFF	NA	TRBJ1-1	TRBV4-1
CASSLGYRGRSYNEQFF	NA	TRBJ2-1	TRBV5-8
CASSQVNGGGYNEQFF	TRBD2	TRBJ2-1	TRBV4-1
CASSLTGGDTEAFF	TRBD1	TRBJ1-1	TRBV9
CASSPLEGGYGYTF	NA	TRBJ1-2	TRBV5-1
CATSRERGRAYGYTF	NA	TRBJ1-2	TRBV15
CASSVQSVPSYNEQFF	NA	TRBJ2-1	TRBV9
CASSPKGGDYGYTF	NA	TRBJ1-2	TRBV5-4
CASSLEGQVGTEAFF	TRBD1	TRBJ1-1	TRBV7-9
CASSPNRDSRIEAFF	TRBD1	TRBJ1-1	TRBV18
CSPRDRGVEQYF	TRBD1	TRBJ2-7	TRBV29-1
CASSPSTGTGGEAFF	TRBD1	TRBJ1-1	TRBV18
CASHSWGQPQHF	NA	TRBJ1-5	TRBV6-1
CASSPSGSDLRVRGYTF	NA	TRBJ1-2	TRBV11-2